The clone carrying this T cell receptor (beta chain) was seen a handful of times. Its antigen is not known. This entry belongs to a study of tumor-infiltrating lymphocytes in primary liver carcinoma. Whole-study context: Between about 4 and 11 cm across, the tumors were all of stage T1-T3 N0M0. Study-level results: Tumors significantly exceeded blood in top-250-clone fraction (p = 0.039).

A primer matching the constant region was used to make TCR beta cDNA from approximately 520 ng of total RNA. Slightly modified ARM-PCR, run as three nested multiplex PCR rounds, produced the TCR beta libraries. TRBV1-TRBV30 forward and Cbeta reverse primers drove the first two approximately 11-cycle rounds. MiXCR, applied by TCRdb to the multiplex PCR reads, yields one record per CDR3 protein. The repertoire includes 300,000 to 400,000 distinct CDR3 sequences, around 60% of them detected once, and under 8.5% sits in the top ten. Unsorted whole blood supplied the blood RNA, and germline DNA was isolated too. This CDR3 spans 16 amino acids. In germline, CDR1 is SEHNR, CDR2 FQNEAQ (reference sequence). The V segment lost 9 bases and the J segment 5 bases; nucleotides outside the gene matches: 15.

The chain links TRBV7-9 to TRBJ2-4, with 8 bases identical to TRBD1. The TCR originated in a man aged 35 to 55 with primary liver carcinoma and hepatitis B virus infection. What was sequenced was peripheral blood. Here the CDR3 DNA reads TGTGCCAGTAGCCCCCACCGGGGACAGGCGGAAAACATTCAGTACTTC. Translation gives CASSPHRGQAENIQYF.